Listed below are T cell receptor beta chains from one sample, sequenced in a study of blood T cells in healthy people across ages. TCRdb ran MiXCR on the 5' RACE reads and lists one entry per CDR3 protein. The data contain over a million distinct CDR3 sequences, around 59% of them singletons. The specimen was blood. The receptors stem from a man aged 18 to 35 in good health. Each CDR3 is given with its conserved first and last residue. D genes are given only for firm matches. Only part of the rows carry a size: once, few, many, or a class if the clone is expanded.

V	J	D	size	length	CDR3	DNA
TRBV20-1	TRBJ2-1	-	-	13	CSARDRARNEQFF	TGCAGTGCTAGGGATCGGGCGAGGAATGAGCAGTTCTTC
TRBV28	TRBJ1-5	-	-	14	CASSMTAFLQPQHF	TGTGCCAGCAGCATGACAGCTTTTCTTCAGCCCCAGCATTTT
TRBV29-1	TRBJ2-1	-	-	13	CSVGQSSYNEQFF	TGCAGCGTTGGACAGAGCTCCTACAATGAGCAGTTCTTC
TRBV10-1	TRBJ2-5	TRBD2	-	15	CASSESSGSVETQYF	TGCGCCAGCAGTGAGTCTAGCGGGAGCGTTGAGACCCAGTACTTC
TRBV20-1	TRBJ2-1	TRBD1	once	14	CSARQGATRNEQFF	TGCAGTGCAAGACAGGGGGCTACCCGTAATGAGCAGTTCTTC
TRBV14	TRBJ2-1	TRBD1	-	16	CASSQAGTGRQYEQFF	TGTGCCAGCAGCCAAGCGGGGACAGGAAGGCAGTATGAGCAGTTCTTC
TRBV3-1	TRBJ2-7	TRBD2	few	16	CASSQDPASGSYEQYF	TGTGCCAGCAGCCAAGATCCGGCTAGCGGGAGCTACGAGCAGTACTTC
TRBV2	TRBJ2-7	TRBD2	-	16	CASSESASGRSEAQYF	TGTGCCAGCAGTGAATCGGCTAGCGGGAGATCGGAGGCCCAGTACTTC
TRBV20-1	TRBJ1-5	TRBD1	once	19	CSARGQGTGNFRGNRPQHF	TGCAGTGCTAGAGGGCAGGGGACAGGGAACTTCCGCGGAAACCGGCCCCAGCATTTT
TRBV27	TRBJ2-7	TRBD2	few	13	CASSLLAGDEQYF	TGTGCCAGCAGTTTACTTGCGGGAGACGAGCAGTACTTC
TRBV20-1	TRBJ2-1	TRBD1	-	14	CSTGLRGQGIEQFF	TGCAGTACTGGCCTTCGGGGACAGGGGATTGAGCAGTTCTTC
TRBV3-1	TRBJ2-1	TRBD2	-	16	CASSPLAGVGANEQFF	TGTGCCAGCAGCCCGCTAGCGGGGGTCGGGGCCAATGAGCAGTTCTTC
TRBV4-1	TRBJ2-1	TRBD2	-	16	CASSLPTRAGGDEQFF	TGCGCCAGCAGCCTTCCGACTCGCGCGGGGGGCGATGAGCAGTTCTTC
TRBV20-1	TRBJ2-1	-	once	13	CSASWRSYNEQFF	TGCAGTGCGAGTTGGCGCTCCTACAATGAGCAGTTCTTC
TRBV29-1	TRBJ1-5	-	-	11	CSVLTGLAQHF	TGCAGCGTTCTGACAGGTCTGGCCCAGCATTTT